This TCR beta chain was found in a study of blood T cell repertoires in COVID-19. Study information: Specimens from acute and convalescent COVID-19 originated in the United States, Italy and Spain. T cells, B-cell-depleted T cells, or PBMCs provided the cDNA or gDNA that served as material.

Original data processing: It was from reference gene primer amplification that nucleated cell counts were estimated. Assay: immunoSEQ multiplex PCR; the TCRdb copy retains only in-frame clones and omits some. That table is the source of V, J and clone size, and D and trimming were worked out from the DNA. Found here are some 250,000 clones, 82% of them singletons; the top ten hold less than 4%. J lost 5 bases, V lost 1 base, and 2 bases had no gene match. The germline gives CDR1 LGHDT, CDR2 YNNKEL (reference sequence). The CDR3 loop spans 15 amino acids. This TCR came from a woman in her late teens or twenties with acute or convalescent COVID-19. What was sequenced was peripheral blood. The chain carries TRBV3-1 (or the pseudogene TRBV3-2) and TRBJ1-5; TRBD1 matches at 10 bases. The CDR3 spells CASSQAGTGDQPQHF. CDR3 bases: TGTGCCAGCAGCCAAGCCGGGACAGGGGATCAGCCCCAGCATTTT.